This T cell receptor beta chain is drawn from a study of blood T cell repertoires in COVID-19. Study details: Whether acute or convalescent, the COVID-19 samples came from the United States, Italy and Spain. The analysed material was cDNA or gDNA that came from T cells, B-cell-depleted T cells, or PBMCs.

The CDR3 runs to 14 residues. The V segment lost 6 bases and the J segment 4 bases; nucleotides outside the gene matches: 5. Germline V CDR1 and CDR2: SQVTM, ANQGSEA. The authors' processing: Cell counts per sample came from amplifying reference gene primers. Profiled with immunoSEQ multiplex PCR; TCRdb holds only in-frame clones, not every one. That table is the source of V, J and clone size, and D and trimming were worked out from the DNA. The sample lists 100,000 to 150,000 clones, around 87% seen once, with 3% to 4% in the top ten. The source material was peripheral blood. The rearrangement uses TRBV29-1 and TRBJ2-3; 12 nucleotides align to TRBD1. This receptor was taken from a woman aged 55-69 years with acute or convalescent COVID-19. CDR3 nucleotides: TGCAGCGTCCAAGGGACAGGGGGCCCAGATACGCAGTATTTT. Translated: CSVQGTGGPDTQYF.